One and the same sample provided the 17 T cell receptor beta chains below, sequenced in a study of CD8 T cells in Susac syndrome. After extraction with the RNeasy kit, roughly 0.5 to 1 ug of the RNA was reverse transcribed using random hexamers. Each CDR3 protein is one row after TCRdb ran MiXCR on the immunoSEQ multiplex PCR reads. This sample carries 150,000 to 200,000 distinct CDR3 sequences, roughly 92% of them seen once, and the ten largest clones take roughly 0.1%. What was sequenced was CD4+ T cells from PBMCs. These receptors originate from a human donor with multiple sclerosis.

The V and J genes are TRBV12-3 or TRBV12-4 and TRBJ2-1, with a weak D call TRBD2 (5 bases). The CDR3 has 13 amino acids. Trimming stripped 7 bases from V and 9 bases from J, with 16 bases between. CDR3 in DNA: TGTGCCAGCAAGCGAGGGCAGTCGTCTGAGCAGTTCTTC. This sequence encodes CASKRGQSSEQFF.

CDR3 bases: TGTGCCAGCAGTAAGCCCATAGGGGCCGGGGAGCTGTTTTTT. Protein product: CASSKPIGAGELFF. The rearrangement joins TRBV6-5 to TRBJ2-2; a weak D match, TRBD1 (5 bases). Germline lookup yields CDR1 MNHEY and CDR2 SVGAGI. The CDR3 totals 14 residues. V lost 5 bases and J lost 6, with 13 bases in between.

The chain has TRBV20-1 and TRBJ1-2, with D possibly being TRBD1 (5 bases). Germline CDR1 DFQATT, CDR2 SNEGSKA (reference sequence). V was cut by 5 bases and J by 5 bases, with 12 bases left in between. The length of the CDR3 is 12 residues. CDR3 nucleotide sequence: TGCAGTGCTTACCGACAGCAGTATGGCTACACCTTC. It translates to CSAYRQQYGYTF.

V and J are TRBV5-1 and TRBJ1-4, with TRBD1 as a possible D gene (5 bases). Germline CDR1 reads SGHRS; CDR2 reads YFSETQ. Trimming shortened V by 3 bases and J by 4 bases, and 10 bases separated the two germline ends. The CDR3 runs to 14 residues. CDR3 amino acids: CASSSGGSNEKLFF. In DNA form, the CDR3 reads TGCGCCAGCAGCTCCGGGGGGAGTAATGAAAAACTGTTTTTT.

The J gene is TRBJ2-7, the V gene TRBV3-1, with D perhaps TRBD1 (6 bases). The V and J ends lost 6 bases and 0 bases respectively, with 9 bases between them. Germline lookup yields CDR1 LGHDT and CDR2 YNNKEL (reference sequence). The CDR3 spans 13 residues. The CDR3 DNA reads as TGTGCCAGCAGTTCCAGGGGCTCCTACGAGCAGTACTTC. It yields the protein CASSSRGSYEQYF.

This chain connects TRBV11-1 to TRBJ2-1; TRBD2 matches at 9 bases. The V gene's germline CDR1 is SGHAT and CDR2 FQDESV (reference sequence). V was clipped by 5 bases and J by 1 base; unmatched bases: 6. The CDR3 totals 16 residues. In DNA, the CDR3 is TGTGCCAGCAGCCCCCTTAGCGGGAGATCCTACAATGAGCAGTTCTTC. Residues: CASSPLSGRSYNEQFF.

The chain couples TRBV5-6 to TRBJ2-3; tentative D call: TRBD1 (5 bases). The CDR3 has 12 residues. Trimming removed 6 bases at V and 5 bases at J, with 10 bases between. Germline loops: CDR1 SGHDT, CDR2 YYEEEE. CDR3: CASKGKRDTQYF. CDR3 bases: TGTGCCAGCAAGGGGAAAAGAGATACGCAGTATTTT.

CDR3 loop: CASRRRSNEQFF. The CDR3 bases are TGTGCCAGCAGGCGAAGGAGCAATGAGCAGTTCTTC. The chain links TRBV12-3 or TRBV12-4 to TRBJ2-1, with D unclear. V was clipped by 6 bases and J by 6 bases, with 9 bases between them. The CDR3 length is 12 residues.

V is TRBV10-3 and J is TRBJ2-3, with TRBD2 as a possible D gene (5 bases). The germline V and J ends were trimmed by 2 bases and 4 bases, with 13 bases remaining between them. CDR3 length equals 15 residues. The germline gives CDR1 ENHRY, CDR2 SYGVKD. The CDR3 nucleotides read TGTGCCATCAGTGAGGGCGGTCGAGGGCCAGATACGCAGTATTTT. It encodes CAISEGGRGPDTQYF.

This chain connects TRBV20-1 to TRBJ2-7; TRBD1 or TRBD2 may be the D gene (5 bases each). The V gene lost 5 bases and the J gene lost 3 bases, with 14 bases spanning the gap. CDR3 length: 13 residues. Germline lookup yields CDR1 DFQATT and CDR2 SNEGSKA (reference sequence). The CDR3 region is CSASGTYVYEQYF. The CDR3 nucleotides read TGCAGTGCTTCCGGGACGTACGTCTACGAGCAGTACTTC.

The rearrangement joins TRBV5-4 to TRBJ2-5; a possible D gene is TRBD1 (6 bases). V lost 2 bases to trimming and J lost 4 bases, with 12 bases between them. Germline V gives CDR1 SGHNT, CDR2 YYREEE (reference sequence). The CDR3 extends over 14 amino acids. The CDR3 region is CASSFKGVGETQYF. The CDR3 DNA follows: TGTGCCAGCAGCTTCAAGGGGGTCGGAGAGACCCAGTACTTC.

The chain links TRBV27 to TRBJ1-2, with 9 bases fitting TRBD1. The V segment lost 4 bases and the J segment 8 bases; nucleotides outside the gene matches: 8. Germline assignment: CDR1 MNHEY and CDR2 SMNVEV (reference sequence). This CDR3 is built from 14 residues. CDR3 coding DNA: TGTGCCAGCAGTTCCCCGGGACAGGGTTCAGGCTACACCTTC. Its translation is CASSSPGQGSGYTF.

This clonotype is a singleton in its sample. The chain has TRBV3-1 and TRBJ2-7; D is undetermined. The V end was cut by 1 base, the J end by 0 bases, with 4 bases between. This CDR3 contains 13 residues. Per germline, CDR1 LGHDT and CDR2 YNNKEL (reference sequence). The CDR3 is CASSQVHSYEQYF. In DNA form, the CDR3 reads TGTGCCAGCAGCCAAGTACACTCCTACGAGCAGTACTTC.

CDR3 region: CASSSRNTQYF. The DNA for the CDR3 is TGTGCCAGCTCCTCCCGGAATACGCAGTATTTT. The chain links TRBV18 to TRBJ2-3; D call uncertain. This CDR3 spans 11 amino acids. Germline V gene sequence: CDR1 KGHSH, CDR2 LQKENI. The ends were cut back, 6 bases at V and 7 bases at J, with 8 bases in the middle.

V is TRBV30 and J is TRBJ2-5; TRBD1 is a possible D gene (5 bases). Germline CDR1 is GTSNPN and CDR2 is SVGIG (reference sequence). There are 12 residues in the CDR3. V was shortened by 8 bases and J by 5 bases, with 15 bases between the two germline ends. The CDR3 region is CALTVGAETQYF. CDR3 in DNA: TGTGCCCTCACCGTTGGGGCTGAGACCCAGTACTTC.

This clonotype was seen just once. The chain combines TRBV7-3 with TRBJ2-6, with D hard to call. Germline V gives CDR1 SGHTA, CDR2 FQGTGA. The CDR3 has 14 residues. V was cut by 5 bases and J by 3 bases, with 8 bases left in between. CDR3 loop: CASSPVGGANVLTF. CDR3 nucleotides: TGTGCCAGCAGCCCCGTAGGTGGGGCCAACGTCCTGACTTTC.

V and J are TRBV2 and TRBJ1-1; D not certain. Looked up from germline, CDR1 is SNHLY and CDR2 is FYNNEI. This CDR3 has 15 residues. V gave up 6 bases and J gave up 2 bases, with 16 bases separating them. The CDR3 DNA is TGTGCCAGCAGCCGTAGGGTGGCCGATAACACTGAAGCTTTCTTT. Protein: CASSRRVADNTEAFF.